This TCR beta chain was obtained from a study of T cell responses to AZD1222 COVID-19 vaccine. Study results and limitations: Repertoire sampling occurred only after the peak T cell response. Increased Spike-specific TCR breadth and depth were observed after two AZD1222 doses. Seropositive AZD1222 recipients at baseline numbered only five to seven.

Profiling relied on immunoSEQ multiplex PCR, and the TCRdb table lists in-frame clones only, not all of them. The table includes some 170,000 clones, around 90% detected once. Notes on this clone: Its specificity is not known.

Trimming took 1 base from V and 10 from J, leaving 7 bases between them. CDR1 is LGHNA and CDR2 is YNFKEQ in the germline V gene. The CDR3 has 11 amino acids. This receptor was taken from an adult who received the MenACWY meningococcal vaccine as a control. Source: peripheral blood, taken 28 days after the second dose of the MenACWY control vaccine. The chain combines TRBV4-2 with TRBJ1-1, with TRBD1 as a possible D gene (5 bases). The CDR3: CASSQGQGAFF. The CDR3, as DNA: TGTGCCAGCAGCCAAGGGCAGGGAGCTTTCTTT.